The 16 T cell receptor beta chains reported below all come from one sample, sequenced in a study of cytomegalovirus exposure and HLA in healthy donors. PCR was performed using 60 Vbeta and 13 Jbeta primers. The table came from immunoSEQ multiplex PCR; TCRdb's copy has only in-frame clones and leaves some out. The table has approximately 170,000 clones, roughly 79% seen once. The sequencing input was PBMCs. The receptors come from a male donor in good health and CMV-seropositive.

The chain recombines TRBV2 with TRBJ2-5; no firm D call. V shed 6 bases and J shed 0 bases, with 8 bases lying between them. Looked up from germline, CDR1 is SNHLY and CDR2 is FYNNEI. CDR3 length: 13 residues. CDR3 loop: CASRLEYQETQYF. CDR3 DNA sequence: TGTGCCAGCAGACTGGAGTACCAAGAGACCCAGTACTTC.

V is TRBV6-6 and J is TRBJ2-1; TRBD1 agrees at 9 bases. Germline CDR1 is MNHNY and CDR2 is SVGAGI (reference sequence). CDR3 size: 15 residues. Germline trimming cut 6 bases from V and 8 bases from J; bases unmatched to any gene: 11. The CDR3 loop is CASRRPGTGTDEQFF. The CDR3 nucleotides are TGTGCCAGCAGGCGTCCCGGGACAGGGACCGATGAGCAGTTCTTC.

The V and J genes are TRBV30 and TRBJ2-5, with 10 nucleotides matching TRBD2. The CDR3 spans 14 residues. CDR1 and CDR2 (germline): GTSNPN, SVGIG (reference sequence). V dropped 5 bases and J dropped 2; count of bases not matched to a gene: 5. CDR3: CAWERGGRQETQYF. As DNA, the CDR3 is TGTGCCTGGGAGCGGGGGGGCCGTCAAGAGACCCAGTACTTC. The whole variable domain, filled in from reference TRBV30 and TRBJ2-5, reads SQTIHQWPATLVQPVGSPLSLECTVEGTSNPNLYWYRQAAGRGLQLLFYSVGIGQISSEVPQNLSASRPQDRQFILSSKKLLLSDSGFYLCAWERGGRQETQYFGPGTRLLVL.

The chain uses TRBV18 and TRBJ1-2; 8 positions agree with TRBD1. V shed 3 bases and J 6 bases; nucleotides not matched to a gene: 9. Germline V lookup: CDR1 KGHSH, CDR2 LQKENI. CDR3 size: 15 residues. CDR3 DNA: TGTGCCAGCTCACCCCCCCTTGACAGGGGCCATGGCTACACCTTC. It translates to CASSPPLDRGHGYTF.

CDR3 sequence: CASSPGLALYNEQFF. The CDR3 DNA sequence: TGCGCCAGCAGCCCGGGACTAGCTTTATACAATGAGCAGTTCTTC. The chain recombines TRBV4-3 with TRBJ2-1; 9 bases fit TRBD2. The CDR3 covers 15 residues. The germline V gene encodes CDR1 LGHNA and CDR2 YSLEER. Unmatched junction bases numbered 5, after V lost 4 bases and J lost 4 bases.

V is TRBV5-1 and J is TRBJ1-1; TRBD1 matches 7 bases. CDR3 size: 16 residues. Germline assignment: CDR1 SGHRS and CDR2 YFSETQ. With V trimmed by 0 bases and J by 5 bases, 10 bases remained unmatched. The CDR3 sequence is CASSLAGAGGLTEAFF. The CDR3 nucleotides are TGCGCCAGCAGCTTGGCCGGGGCAGGGGGTCTTACTGAAGCTTTCTTT.

This clone came up a few times. The V gene is TRBV19, the J gene TRBJ1-2, with TRBD1 as a possible D gene (5 bases). CDR1 and CDR2 (germline): LNHDA, SQIVND (reference sequence). V was pared by 8 bases and J by 4 bases, with 14 bases between. CDR3 size: 13 residues. The CDR3 DNA follows: TGTGCCAGTCTCAAGGGGTCGGGCTATGGCTACACCTTC. The encoded protein is CASLKGSGYGYTF.

This chain connects TRBV7-2 to TRBJ2-6; no firm D call. The CDR3 totals 13 residues. Germline CDR1 and CDR2: SGHTA and FQGNSA. With 3 bases removed from V and 9 bases from J, the gap between germline ends came to 9 bases. CDR3 DNA sequence: TGTGCCAGCAGCTTCCCGGGTGGCAACGTCCTGACTTTC. It is translated as CASSFPGGNVLTF. Filled out from reference TRBV7-2 and TRBJ2-6, the complete variable domain reads GAGVSQSPSNKVTEKGKDVELRCDPISGHTALYWYRQSLGQGLEFLIYFQGNSAPDKSGLPSDRFSAERTGGSVSTLTIQRTQQEDSAVYLCASSFPGGNVLTFGAGSRLTVL.

This sequence joins TRBV6-4 and TRBJ2-7, with D maybe TRBD2 (6 bases). Between the trimmed V and J ends, which lost 10 bases and 2 bases, there was a span of 18 bases. Germline-derived CDR1 and CDR2 are MRHNA and SNTAGT. This CDR3 is 14 amino acids long. CDR3 in DNA: TGTGCCATACCGGGACTCCGAAACACCTACGAGCAGTACTTC. It yields the protein CAIPGLRNTYEQYF.

The chain has TRBV4-1 and TRBJ2-3; TRBD2 matches at 12 bases. Looked up from germline, CDR1 is MGHRA and CDR2 is YSYEKL. CDR3 size: 15 residues. V dropped 3 bases and J dropped 7; count of bases not matched to a gene: 5. CDR3: CASSHLGLAGNTQYF. The CDR3 DNA reads as TGCGCCAGCAGCCACCTTGGACTAGCGGGGAATACGCAGTATTTT.

There are a few counts of this clone. V and J are TRBV5-1 and TRBJ2-7; D is unresolved. Between the trimmed V and J ends, which lost 4 bases and 4 bases, there was a span of 9 bases. This CDR3 is built from 12 residues. Germline CDR1 SGHRS, CDR2 YFSETQ. The CDR3 loop reads CASSMSGYEQYF. The CDR3 coding sequence is TGCGCCAGCAGCATGTCCGGGTACGAGCAGTACTTC. Using reference TRBV5-1 and TRBJ2-7 for the parts outside the CDR3, the full variable domain is KAGVTQTPRYLIKTRGQQVTLSCSPISGHRSVSWYQQTPGQGLQFLFEYFSETQRNKGNFPGRFSGRQFSNSRSEMNVSTLELGDSALYLCASSMSGYEQYFGPGTRLTVT.

This sequence joins TRBV5-6 and TRBJ2-7; no clear D gene. Germline CDR1 SGHDT, CDR2 YYEEEE. V dropped 6 bases and J dropped 0 bases, with 13 bases sitting between them. The CDR3 has 14 residues. The CDR3: CASMNYISSYEQYF. CDR3 nucleotide sequence: TGTGCCAGCATGAATTATATTAGCTCCTACGAGCAGTACTTC.

This sequence joins TRBV19 and TRBJ2-3; 13 bases agree with TRBD2. CDR3 length: 21 residues. J lost 4 bases, V lost 3 bases, and 19 bases had no gene match. Germline CDR1 and CDR2: LNHDA and SQIVND (reference sequence). The CDR3 DNA is TGTGCCAGTAGTATGTATGTGGAACTAGCGGGGGGGCCCCCCGGCCCAGATACGCAGTATTTT. This encodes CASSMYVELAGGPPGPDTQYF.

The CDR3 loop is CASSPGTSGAQETQYF. CDR3 nucleotide sequence: TGTGCCAGTAGTCCAGGGACTAGCGGGGCCCAAGAGACCCAGTACTTC. The chain joins TRBV19 to TRBJ2-5; the match to TRBD2 covers 13 bases. Germline CDR1 LNHDA, CDR2 SQIVND (reference sequence). This CDR3 region has 16 residues. J gave up 1 base and V 5 bases, and 4 bases lay outside the gene matches.

V and J are TRBV12-2 and TRBJ1-5. TRBV12-2 is recorded as a pseudogene. This CDR3 comprises 18 residues. CDR3 residues: CASRLVVREIYSNQPQHF. The CDR3 coding sequence is TGTGCAAGTCGCTTAGTGGTCCGGGAGATTTATAGCAATCAGCCCCAGCATTTT.

This chain links TRBV5-1 with TRBJ1-1, with TRBD1 as a possible D gene (6 bases). Trimming left V 4 bases short and J 1 base short, with 20 bases between. The length of the CDR3 is 17 residues. Germline CDR1 reads SGHRS; CDR2 reads YFSETQ. CDR3 loop: CASSPWTENPPNTEAFF. The CDR3 coding sequence is TGCGCCAGCAGCCCTTGGACAGAGAATCCCCCGAACACTGAAGCTTTCTTT.